This entry concerns a single T cell receptor (beta chain). Template material for amplifying TCR beta CDR3 regions consisted of RNA transcripts. First-round RT-PCR targeting the TCR CDR3 was performed with the HTBI primer set. One entry per CDR3 protein results from TCRdb running MiXCR on the multiplex PCR reads. Of approximately 590,000 distinct CDR3 sequences in the sample, roughly 46% are singletons; the top ten hold 8% to 8.5%. The sample comes from a study of T cells in Graves' hyperthyroidism and ophthalmopathy. The V gene end was trimmed by 3 bases and the J gene end by 5 bases; junction bases not matched to a gene: 5. CDR3 length equals 14 residues. The germline V gene has CDR1 DFQATT and CDR2 SNEGSKA (reference sequence).

What was sequenced was peripheral blood or thyroid tissue (not recorded which). The TCR originated in a young woman with Graves' hyperthyroidism. V and J are TRBV20-1 and TRBJ2-7; 12 positions match TRBD2. CDR3 bases: TGCAGTGCTAGGACTAGCGGGAGTATCCACGAGCAGTACTTC. It is translated as CSARTSGSIHEQYF.